This T cell receptor (beta chain) was sequenced during a study of T-cell reconstitution after alpha-beta-depleted transplantation in children. This clonotype was detected only a few times. Antigen: not known. The CDR3 has 13 amino acids. Trimming stripped 2 bases from V and 5 bases from J, with 7 bases between. Germline V gene sequence: CDR1 MNHEY, CDR2 SVGEGT. The study, taken as a whole, reports: The study traced high day-60 TCRbeta diversity in some patients to surviving recipient T cells and thymic progenitors. Reportedly, roughly two months post-transplant, alpha-beta T cells arose from several hundred expanded graft clones. By one year post-transplant, T-cell counts and diversity largely arose from T cells that were newly produced.

Preparation of the TCRbeta library used unique molecular identifiers. TCRdb independently ran MiXCR on the PCR reads; one entry per CDR3 protein. The sample has fewer than 700,000 distinct CDR3 sequences; 10% to 15% are singletons. This chain uses TRBV6-2 or TRBV6-3 with TRBJ2-1; D not resolved. Source: PBMCs, mostly from graft donor cells, taken 360 days after TCRalphabeta/CD19-depleted stem cell transplant. This sequence was found in a male patient younger than 18 who had a stem cell transplant for acute myeloid leukemia, so the T cells may come from the graft donor. DNA for the CDR3: TGTGCCAGCAGTTACCCGGCTAACAATGAGCAGTTCTTC. It yields the protein CASSYPANNEQFF.